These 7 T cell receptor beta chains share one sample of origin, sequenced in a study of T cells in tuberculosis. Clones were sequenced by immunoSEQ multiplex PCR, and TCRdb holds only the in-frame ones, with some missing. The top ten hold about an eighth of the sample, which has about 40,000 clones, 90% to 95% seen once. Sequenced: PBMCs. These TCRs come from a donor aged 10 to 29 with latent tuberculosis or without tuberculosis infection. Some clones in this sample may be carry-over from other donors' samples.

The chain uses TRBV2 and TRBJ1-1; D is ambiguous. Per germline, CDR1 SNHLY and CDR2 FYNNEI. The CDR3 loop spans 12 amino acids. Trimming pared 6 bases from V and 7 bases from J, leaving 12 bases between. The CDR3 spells CASRGGGGEAFF. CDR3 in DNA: TGTGCCAGCAGGGGAGGCGGCGGTGAAGCTTTCTTT.

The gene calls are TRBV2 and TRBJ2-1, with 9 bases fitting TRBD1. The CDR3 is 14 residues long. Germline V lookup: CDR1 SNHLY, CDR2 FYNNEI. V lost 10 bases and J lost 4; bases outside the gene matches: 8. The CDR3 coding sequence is TGTGCCACCCCGGGACAGGGTTCTTACAATGAGCAGTTCTTC. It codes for CATPGQGSYNEQFF.

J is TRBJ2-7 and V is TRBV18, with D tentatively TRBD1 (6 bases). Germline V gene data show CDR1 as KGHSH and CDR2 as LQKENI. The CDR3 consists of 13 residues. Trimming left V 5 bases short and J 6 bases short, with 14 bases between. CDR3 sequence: CASSASGAREQYF. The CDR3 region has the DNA TGTGCCAGCTCAGCCTCAGGGGCTCGCGAGCAGTACTTC.

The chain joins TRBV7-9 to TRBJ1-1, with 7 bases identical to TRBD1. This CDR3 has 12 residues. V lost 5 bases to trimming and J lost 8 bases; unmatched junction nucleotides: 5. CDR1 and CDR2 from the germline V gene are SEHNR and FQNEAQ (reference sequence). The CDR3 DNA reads TGTGCCAGCAGCCGGGACAGCTCCGAAGCTTTCTTT. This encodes CASSRDSSEAFF.

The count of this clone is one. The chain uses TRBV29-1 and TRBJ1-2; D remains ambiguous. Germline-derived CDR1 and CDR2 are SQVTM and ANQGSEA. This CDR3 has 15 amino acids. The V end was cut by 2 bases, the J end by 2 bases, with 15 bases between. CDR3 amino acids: CSVEMLGGRNYGYTF. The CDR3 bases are TGCAGCGTTGAAATGCTAGGAGGAAGAAACTATGGCTACACCTTC.

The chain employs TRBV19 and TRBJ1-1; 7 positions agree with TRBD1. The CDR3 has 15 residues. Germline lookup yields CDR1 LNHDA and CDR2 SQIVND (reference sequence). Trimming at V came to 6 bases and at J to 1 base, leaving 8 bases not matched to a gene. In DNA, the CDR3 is TGTGCCAGTAGCTTTTTACAGGGGTGGAACACTGAAGCTTTCTTT. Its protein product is CASSFLQGWNTEAFF.

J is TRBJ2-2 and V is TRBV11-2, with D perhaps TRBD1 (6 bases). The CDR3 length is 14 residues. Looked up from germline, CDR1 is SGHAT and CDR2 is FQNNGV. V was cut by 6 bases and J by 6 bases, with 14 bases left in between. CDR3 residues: CASSFVQGPGELFF. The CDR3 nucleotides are TGTGCCAGCAGTTTCGTACAGGGCCCCGGGGAGCTGTTTTTT.